This entry describes one T cell receptor (beta chain). No patient had autoimmune disease or received systemic immunosuppression. The table came from immunoSEQ multiplex PCR; TCRdb's copy has only in-frame clones and leaves some out. The table has 60,000 to 85,000 clones, about 87% seen once. The source of the sample is a study of OX40 agonist ivuxolimab in advanced cancers. The sequence was collected from an adult with an advanced solid tumor such as melanoma, head and neck, liver or kidney cancer. The sequencing here drew on CD4+ or CD8+ T cells sorted from blood, taken in a trial of the OX40 agonist ivuxolimab.

The DNA of the CDR3 is TGCGCCAGCAGCTTGGCCGAAGCAGGGCGAGGGAACGAGCAGTACTTC. It is translated as CASSLAEAGRGNEQYF. V and J are TRBV5-1 and TRBJ2-7, with D perhaps given as TRBD1 or TRBD2 (5 bases each). V was clipped by 0 bases and J by 5 bases, with 18 bases between them. This CDR3 has 16 residues. Germline CDR1 SGHRS, CDR2 YFSETQ.